This is a list of T cell receptor beta chains from one sample in a study of cytomegalovirus exposure and HLA in healthy donors. The assay was immunoSEQ multiplex PCR, and TCRdb's table has in-frame clones only and misses some. Found here are about 180,000 clones, roughly four fifths of them singletons; the top ten hold approximately 2.4%. Input material: PBMCs. The receptors shown here come from a female donor in good health and CMV-seronegative. The CDR3 runs from the conserved cysteine through the conserved F or W.

length: 16
V: TRBV18
J: TRBJ2-3
CDR3: CASSHVSGIRTDTQYF

length: 14
V: TRBV19
J: TRBJ1-2
CDR3: CASSIDGSNYGYTF

length: 17
V: TRBV28
J: TRBJ1-4
CDR3: CASSFPPHREWSEKLFF

length: 17
V: TRBV10-3
J: TRBJ2-3
CDR3: CAISESAGAWGGDTQYF

length: 16
V: TRBV19
J: TRBJ1-1
CDR3: CASSMGTGRMNTEAFF

length: 14
V: TRBV5-1
J: TRBJ2-7
CDR3: CASSFGGGTYEQYF

length: 14
V: TRBV5-1
J: TRBJ1-4
CDR3: CASSLGTDNEKLFF

length: 15
V: TRBV7-9
J: TRBJ2-5
CDR3: CASSLVLAGQETQYF

length: 16
V: TRBV28
J: TRBJ2-5
CDR3: CASSLKYGQGKETQYF

length: 16
V: TRBV18
J: TRBJ1-1
CDR3: CASSSTSGTGHTEAFF

length: 15
V: TRBV7-2
J: TRBJ2-5
CDR3: CASSLAGQRSETQYF

length: 12
V: TRBV29-1
J: TRBJ2-2
CDR3: CSVTGESGELFF

length: 13
V: TRBV29-1
J: TRBJ2-7
CDR3: CSARTGDSYEQYF

length: 15
V: TRBV11-2
J: TRBJ2-3
CDR3: CASSWSGSSTDTQYF

length: 19
V: TRBV4-2
J: TRBJ2-6
CDR3: CASSLMGQLENSGANVLTF

length: 14
V: TRBV27
J: TRBJ1-1
CDR3: CASSRGQGGTEAFF

length: 14
V: TRBV6-5
J: TRBJ2-7
CDR3: CASSYTQTAYEQYF

length: 15
V: TRBV30
J: TRBJ1-1
CDR3: CACHRQWRENTEAFF

length: 14
V: TRBV7-2
J: TRBJ2-7
CDR3: CASSPKRDSSEQYF

length: 13
V: TRBV19
J: TRBJ2-1
CDR3: CASTPGGYNEQFF

length: 17
V: TRBV4-3
J: TRBJ1-4
CDR3: CASSQDELTVPNEKLFF

length: 13
V: TRBV7-9
J: TRBJ2-1
CDR3: CASRAGGENEQFF

length: 11
V: TRBV30
J: TRBJ1-2
CDR3: CAWSTAGGYTF

length: 13
V: TRBV30
J: TRBJ1-4
CDR3: CAWSVPGGEKLFF

length: 12
V: TRBV29-1
J: TRBJ2-5
CDR3: CSAEIPGETQYF

length: 16
V: TRBV19
J: TRBJ2-1
CDR3: CASSAAGARTYNEQFF

length: 14
V: TRBV9
J: TRBJ2-3
CDR3: CASSVSGSTDTQYF

length: 15
V: TRBV5-1
J: TRBJ1-1
CDR3: CASSLGTGTGSEAFF

length: 13
V: TRBV6-5
J: TRBJ2-7
CDR3: CASSHGTPGEQYF

length: 15
V: TRBV6-4
J: TRBJ2-6
CDR3: CASSDSLSGANVLTF

length: 15
V: TRBV30
J: TRBJ2-1
CDR3: CAWVVSGRGSHEQFF

length: 12
V: TRBV28
J: TRBJ2-1
CDR3: CASSLSDHEQFF

length: 14
V: TRBV15
J: TRBJ1-5
CDR3: CATSAGQHNQPQHF

length: 13
V: TRBV19
J: TRBJ1-5
CDR3: CASRDRDDQPQHF

length: 17
V: TRBV5-1
J: TRBJ2-7
CDR3: CASSLAGARSMNYEQYF

length: 14
V: TRBV12-5
J: TRBJ2-3
CDR3: CASSPQGSGDTQYF

length: 13
V: TRBV6-5
J: TRBJ1-2
CDR3: CASSAGSDYGYTF

length: 15
V: TRBV14
J: TRBJ1-1
CDR3: CASSRTGAMNTEAFF

length: 14
V: TRBV21-1
J: TRBJ1-2
CDR3: CASSTYRDRGGYTF

length: 12
V: TRBV29-1
J: TRBJ1-1
CDR3: CSVLGRRSEAFF

length: 15
V: TRBV7-3
J: TRBJ1-4
CDR3: CASSSRTAHNEKLFF

length: 14
V: TRBV6-5
J: TRBJ2-1
CDR3: CASSGGLAANEQFF

length: 12
V: TRBV29-1
J: TRBJ1-2
CDR3: CSVGDRNYGYTF

length: 18
V: TRBV9
J: TRBJ2-1
CDR3: CASSVGSGDEAGGDEQFF

length: 14
V: TRBV29-1
J: TRBJ2-7
CDR3: CSVASQGRSYEQYF

length: 14
V: TRBV18
J: TRBJ1-5
CDR3: CASSPGGEHQPQHF

length: 15
V: TRBV11-2
J: TRBJ2-1
CDR3: CASSTTGTSGNEQFF

length: 15
V: TRBV6-5
J: TRBJ1-1
CDR3: CASSYDRRLNTEAFF

length: 15
V: TRBV7-9
J: TRBJ1-4
CDR3: CASSLGGTRHEKLFF

length: 14
V: TRBV6-5
J: TRBJ1-5
CDR3: CASSLTWGNQPQHF